These 13 T cell receptor beta chains share one sample of origin, sequenced in a study of T cell responses to AZD1222 COVID-19 vaccine (dated by TCRdb to about 2021). According to the study, the label for this sample's time point signals: baseline before first vaccination. Library preparation was by the immunoSEQ multiplex PCR assay. The table comes from immuneACCESS by way of TCRdb, which keeps in-frame sequences with V and J called. Part of the clones is missing from these tables; in studies checked, under half for an unresolved V gene and the rest for unknown reasons. For this sample the table gives fewer than 130,000 clones, of which around 90% were detected only once. In total, the top ten clones hold more than 1.5% of the sample. This specimen was peripheral blood, taken on day 0 of AZD1222 vaccination. The receptors come from an adult in good health.

V is TRBV19 and J is TRBJ1-2; unclear D gene. Trimming pared 5 bases from V and 6 bases from J, leaving 10 bases between. Germline assignment: CDR1 LNHDA and CDR2 SQIVND (reference sequence). The CDR3 loop spans 12 amino acids. This chain's CDR3 is CASSSGPHGYTF. CDR3 DNA sequence: TGTGCCAGTAGTTCAGGACCCCATGGCTACACCTTC.

This chain links TRBV9 with TRBJ1-5; TRBD1 might be the D (5 bases). CDR1 is SGDLS and CDR2 is YYNGEE in the germline V gene. Trimming took off 4 bases at V and 7 bases at J, with 15 bases between the two ends. This CDR3 is 14 amino acids long. CDR3 residues: CASSPGTGRQPQHF. The DNA of the CDR3 is TGTGCCAGCAGCCCAGGGACCGGGCGGCAGCCCCAGCATTTT. Supplemented by reference TRBV9 and TRBJ1-5, the full variable domain reads DSGVTQTPKHLITATGQRVTLRCSPRSGDLSVYWYQQSLDQGLQFLIQYYNGEERAKGNILERFSAQQFPDLHSELNLSSLELGDSALYFCASSPGTGRQPQHFGDGTRLSIL.

The J gene is TRBJ1-4, the V gene TRBV11-2; weak D call: TRBD1 (5 bases). The CDR3 runs to 14 residues. The germline V gene has CDR1 SGHAT and CDR2 FQNNGV. V lost 5 bases and J lost 3, with 10 bases in between. The CDR3 loop is CASSLDSSNEKLFF. The CDR3 coding sequence is TGTGCCAGCAGCCTCGACAGCTCTAATGAAAAACTGTTTTTT. The entire variable domain, with the rest obtained from reference TRBV11-2 and TRBJ1-4, is as follows: EAGVAQSPRYKIIEKRQSVAFWCNPISGHATLYWYQQILGQGPKLLIQFQNNGVVDDSQLPKDRFSAERLKGVDSTLKIQPAKLEDSAVYLCASSLDSSNEKLFFGSGTQLSVL.

CDR3 sequence reads: CASRRLAANTGELFF. The DNA for the CDR3 is TGTGCCAGCAGAAGACTAGCGGCGAACACCGGGGAGCTGTTTTTT. The rearrangement links TRBV2 to TRBJ2-2; TRBD2 aligns across 9 bases. This CDR3 is built from 15 residues. J gave up 0 bases and V 6 bases, and 2 bases lay outside the gene matches. Germline values: CDR1 SNHLY, CDR2 FYNNEI. Based on the CDR3 plus reference TRBV2 and TRBJ2-2, the full variable domain is EPEVTQTPSHQVTQMGQEVILRCVPISNHLYFYWYRQILGQKVEFLVSFYNNEISEKSEIFDDQFSVERPDGSNFTLKIRSTKLEDSAMYFCASRRLAANTGELFFGEGSRLTVL.

The rearrangement links TRBV19 to TRBJ2-1; 10 nucleotides align to TRBD2. From germline, CDR1 is LNHDA and CDR2 SQIVND (reference sequence). The junction had 6 bases not matched to a gene; V was cut back by 7 bases and J by 0 bases. The CDR3 loop spans 16 amino acids. The CDR3 sequence: CASNSGGDSSYNEQFF. The CDR3 DNA reads as TGTGCCAGTAACAGCGGGGGGGACTCCTCCTACAATGAGCAGTTCTTC. Combining the CDR3 with reference TRBV19 and TRBJ2-1 gives the whole variable domain DGGITQSPKYLFRKEGQNVTLSCEQNLNHDAMYWYRQDPGQGLRLIYYSQIVNDFQKGDIAEGYSVSREKKESFPLTVTSAQKNPTAFYLCASNSGGDSSYNEQFFGPGTRLTVL.

The genes are TRBV10-3 and TRBJ1-2, with a possible D match to TRBD1 (5 bases). With 8 bases removed from V and 4 bases from J, the gap between germline ends came to 11 bases. The germline gives CDR1 ENHRY, CDR2 SYGVKD. The CDR3 extends over 12 amino acids. The CDR3: CAISDSSYGYTF. CDR3 coding DNA: TGTGCCATCTCTGACAGCAGCTATGGCTACACCTTC.

The chain combines TRBV7-9 with TRBJ2-1; D may be TRBD1 (5 bases). Germline lookup yields CDR1 SEHNR and CDR2 FQNEAQ (reference sequence). Trimming left V 5 bases short and J 5 bases short, with 16 bases between. The CDR3 is made up of 15 amino acids. Here the CDR3 DNA reads TGTGCCAGCAGCCCCCCTAGGACCAGGGACAATGAGCAGTTCTTC. This translates into CASSPPRTRDNEQFF.

The CDR3 DNA is TGTGCCAGCAGCTTTCGGACTAGCGGGGGTTACAATGAGCAGTTCTTC. Translating it yields CASSFRTSGGYNEQFF. The chain is built from TRBV9 and TRBJ2-1; 13 bases fit TRBD2. The V segment lost 4 bases and the J segment 4 bases; nucleotides outside the gene matches: 5. The CDR3 runs to 16 residues. Germline CDR1 and CDR2: SGDLS and YYNGEE.

The V call is TRBV6-2 or TRBV6-3, the J call TRBJ2-5, with 9 bases lining up with TRBD2. The CDR3 totals 16 residues. CDR1 and CDR2 (germline): MNHEY, SVGEGT. With V trimmed by 5 bases and J by 3 bases, 10 bases remained unmatched. The CDR3 spells CASSTFSGSWEETQYF. CDR3 nucleotides: TGTGCCAGCAGTACCTTTAGCGGGAGTTGGGAAGAGACCCAGTACTTC.

This chain connects TRBV2 to TRBJ2-1; 7 bases match TRBD2. V was pared by 8 bases and J by 2 bases, with 6 bases of the junction left unmatched. The CDR3 length is 14 residues. Looked up from germline, CDR1 is SNHLY and CDR2 is FYNNEI. CDR3 nucleotide sequence: TGTGCCAGCCGGTCCAGCGGGGCCTACAATGAGCAGTTCTTC. Its protein product is CASRSSGAYNEQFF.

This chain links TRBV2 with TRBJ1-5; no reliable D call. With 5 bases removed from V and 3 bases from J, the gap between germline ends came to 8 bases. The CDR3 totals 13 residues. Germline assignment: CDR1 SNHLY and CDR2 FYNNEI. In nucleotides, the CDR3 is TGTGCCAGCAGTCATGGGTACAATCAGCCCCAGCATTTT. Translated: CASSHGYNQPQHF.

This CDR3 is CASSLVGGGTEAFF. For the CDR3, the DNA is TGTGCCAGCAGCTTAGTCGGGGGTGGCACTGAAGCTTTCTTT. J is TRBJ1-1 and V is TRBV7-2; a weak D match, TRBD1 (5 bases). Trimming pared 1 base from V and 4 bases from J, leaving 10 bases between. Germline lookup yields CDR1 SGHTA and CDR2 FQGNSA. The CDR3 runs 14 residues.

The gene calls are TRBV10-3 and TRBJ1-5, with 9 positions matching TRBD1. Trimming took 6 bases from V and 7 from J; bases not matched to a gene: 10. Germline CDR1 is ENHRY and CDR2 is SYGVKD. This CDR3 has 15 amino acids. CDR3 loop: CAISGTGGAGQPQHF. DNA of the CDR3: TGTGCCATCAGCGGTACAGGGGGCGCAGGGCAGCCCCAGCATTTT.